Presented here are 19 T cell receptor beta chains from one specimen sequenced in a study of vaccination effects on CD4 cells after COVID-19. These TCRs' antigens remain unknown. The protocol was immunoSEQ multiplex PCR, while the TCRdb copy is restricted to in-frame clones and leaves out a portion. The data contain around 40,000 clones, 73% of them singletons. Viral peptide pools were used in the ViraFEST assay to expand antigen-specific CD4+ T cells, and sequencing came afterward. CD4+ T cell isolation took place after more than eight days of culture. The person's infection with SARS-CoV-2, confirmed by PCR, took place between March and December 2020. The input for sequencing was CD4+ T cells from PBMCs cultured with a peptide pool, taken before COVID-19 vaccination. Receptors were obtained from a human donor who had a prior SARS-CoV-2 infection.

The V and J genes are TRBV5-1 and TRBJ1-1; 7 nucleotides match TRBD1. The CDR3 is 16 residues long. Germline loops: CDR1 SGHRS, CDR2 YFSETQ. With V trimmed by 4 bases and J by 5 bases, 14 bases remained unmatched. CDR3 region: CASSLRQGYAGTEAFF. CDR3 DNA sequence: TGCGCCAGCAGCCTAAGACAGGGCTACGCGGGAACTGAAGCTTTCTTT.

The V call is TRBV7-3, the J call TRBJ2-1, with 8 positions matching TRBD2. The germline gives CDR1 SGHTA, CDR2 FQGTGA. V shed 4 bases and J 10 bases; nucleotides not matched to a gene: 6. This CDR3 has 13 amino acids. The CDR3 loop reads CASSYQAGEEQFF. The CDR3 DNA follows: TGTGCCAGCAGCTACCAAGCGGGGGAAGAGCAGTTCTTC.

The CDR3, as DNA: TGTGCCAGTGAAGCCGGGACCCAGGGCGGGCTGTTTTTT. It translates to CASEAGTQGGLFF. The J gene is TRBJ2-2, the V gene TRBV19; either TRBD1 or TRBD2 may fit D (5 bases each). V dropped 8 bases and J dropped 13 bases, with 20 bases sitting between them. The germline gives CDR1 LNHDA, CDR2 SQIVND (reference sequence). There are 13 residues in the CDR3.

The chain has TRBV3-1 (or the pseudogene TRBV3-2) and TRBJ1-4; D gene ambiguous. The CDR3 is 13 amino acids. V gave up 4 bases and J gave up 8 bases, with 11 bases separating them. In germline, CDR1 is LGHDT, CDR2 YNNKEL (reference sequence). In DNA form, the CDR3 reads TGTGCCAGCAGCCGGGGAGGCATCGAAAAACTGTTTTTT. Its translation is CASSRGGIEKLFF.

J is TRBJ2-3 and V is TRBV7-3; the D is unclear. The V end lost 4 bases, the J end lost 3 bases, and 8 bases lay between the germline ends. Germline CDR1 reads SGHTA; CDR2 reads FQGTGA. CDR3 length: 13 residues. CDR3 sequence: CASSSDGTDTQYF. CDR3 bases: TGTGCCAGCAGCTCGGATGGAACAGATACGCAGTATTTT.

CDR3 in amino acids: CASSQMSGTDTQYF. CDR3 nucleotides: TGTGCCAGCAGCCAAATGAGCGGCACAGATACGCAGTATTTT. This chain uses TRBV3-1 (or the pseudogene TRBV3-2) with TRBJ2-3; D gene ambiguous. Trimming took 2 bases from V and 1 from J, leaving 7 bases between them. Germline V gene sequence: CDR1 LGHDT, CDR2 YNNKEL (reference sequence). There are 14 residues in the CDR3.

This sequence joins TRBV4-3 and TRBJ2-5; no clear D. V lost 1 base and J lost 5, with 8 bases in between. This CDR3 comprises 13 residues. Germline CDR1 reads LGHNA; CDR2 reads YSLEER. DNA for the CDR3: TGCGCCAGCAGCCAAGGAGTGGGGGAGACCCAGTACTTC. It encodes CASSQGVGETQYF.

V usage is TRBV18 and J usage is TRBJ2-5; D uncertain. CDR1 KGHSH and CDR2 LQKENI come from the germline V gene. Trimming took off 4 bases at V and 2 bases at J, with 5 bases between the two ends. This CDR3 contains 12 residues. CDR3 residues: CASSRLQETQYF. CDR3 in DNA: TGTGCCAGCTCACGCCTTCAAGAGACCCAGTACTTC. Full variable domain (remainder filled in from reference TRBV18 and TRBJ2-5): NAGVMQNPRHLVRRRGQEARLRCSPMKGHSHVYWYRQLPEEGLKFMVYLQKENIIDESGMPKERFSAEFPKEGPSILRIQQVVRGDSAAYFCASSRLQETQYFGPGTRLLVL.

This rearrangement joins TRBV20-1 to TRBJ1-2; D is uncertain. Germline CDR1 reads DFQATT; CDR2 reads SNEGSKA (reference sequence). V dropped 3 bases and J dropped 4 bases, with 9 bases sitting between them. CDR3 length: 12 residues. The CDR3 DNA follows: TGCAGTGCTAGTGACCGGACCTATGGCTACACCTTC. Its translation: CSASDRTYGYTF.

This chain's CDR3 is CASSFFPGASYEQYF. CDR3 DNA: TGTGCCAGCAGCTTTTTCCCAGGGGCAAGCTACGAGCAGTACTTC. The V gene is TRBV11-2, the J gene TRBJ2-7; tentatively, D is TRBD1 (6 bases). The CDR3 length is 15 residues. V was trimmed by 3 bases and J by 3 bases, leaving 15 bases between them. CDR1 is SGHAT, CDR2 FQNNGV, per germline.

The chain is built from TRBV5-1 and TRBJ1-5; D unclear. Trimming cost V 2 bases and J 5 bases, with 14 bases left between them. The CDR3 loop spans 15 amino acids. Per the germline V gene, CDR1 is SGHRS and CDR2 is YFSETQ. This CDR3 reads CASSFTWGRDQPQHF. The CDR3 coding sequence is TGCGCCAGCAGCTTCACGTGGGGTAGGGATCAGCCCCAGCATTTT.

There are a few counts of this clone. V gene TRBV5-1 combines with J gene TRBJ1-2, with D perhaps matching TRBD1 (5 bases). Germline lookup yields CDR1 SGHRS and CDR2 YFSETQ. Deletions cut 4 bases from V and 4 bases from J, with 11 bases between. The CDR3 totals 13 residues. CDR3 region: CASSESGFYGYTF. DNA for the CDR3: TGCGCCAGCAGCGAGTCAGGGTTCTATGGCTACACCTTC.

J is TRBJ2-7 and V is TRBV2; 9 bases align to TRBD1. Germline CDR1 and CDR2: SNHLY and FYNNEI. V lost 4 bases and J lost 3; bases outside the gene matches: 7. The CDR3 is 15 amino acids. CDR3 sequence reads: CASSVIQGAGYEQYF. The CDR3 DNA reads as TGTGCCAGCAGTGTAATACAGGGGGCTGGCTACGAGCAGTACTTC.

This clone has just a few counts. V and J are TRBV5-1 and TRBJ2-1; D uncertain. The CDR3 is 14 residues long. Germline V gene data show CDR1 as SGHRS and CDR2 as YFSETQ. Trimming stripped 2 bases from V and 0 bases from J, with 6 bases between. The CDR3 region has the DNA TGCGCCAGCAGCTTACAAAGCTCCTACAATGAGCAGTTCTTC. Translating it yields CASSLQSSYNEQFF.

The gene calls are TRBV5-1 and TRBJ1-3; no clear D. Trimming shortened V by 0 bases and J by 4 bases, and 2 bases separated the two germline ends. The V gene's germline CDR1 is SGHRS and CDR2 YFSETQ. CDR3 size: 12 residues. This CDR3 reads CASSLGGNTIYF. CDR3 in DNA: TGCGCCAGCAGCTTGGGGGGAAACACCATATATTTT.

V and J are TRBV7-6 and TRBJ1-2; 9 nucleotides match TRBD1. Germline loops: CDR1 SGHVS, CDR2 FNYEAQ. This CDR3 spans 15 amino acids. Trimming took 4 bases from V and 2 from J; bases not matched to a gene: 5. CDR3 DNA: TGTGCCAGCAGCTCACCGGGACAGGGCAACTATGGCTACACCTTC. Translating gives CASSSPGQGNYGYTF.

This clone was recorded only once. This chain connects TRBV19 to TRBJ1-2; tentative D call: TRBD1 (5 bases). V shed 5 bases and J shed 8 bases, with 9 bases lying between them. The V gene's germline CDR1 is LNHDA and CDR2 SQIVND (reference sequence). This CDR3 is built from 11 residues. The CDR3 region has the DNA TGTGCCAGTAGTGGGCAGGGCGGCTACACCTTC. Translating gives CASSGQGGYTF. The full variable domain, rest sourced from reference TRBV19 and TRBJ1-2, is DGGITQSPKYLFRKEGQNVTLSCEQNLNHDAMYWYRQDPGQGLRLIYYSQIVNDFQKGDIAEGYSVSREKKESFPLTVTSAQKNPTAFYLCASSGQGGYTFGSGTRLTVV.

The chain recombines TRBV2 with TRBJ2-7; D may be TRBD1 or TRBD2 (5 bases each). Germline CDR1 and CDR2: SNHLY and FYNNEI. The ends were cut back, 4 bases at V and 2 bases at J, with 12 bases in the middle. The CDR3 extends over 14 amino acids. The CDR3 protein is CASSAHGGTYEQYF. CDR3 sequence (DNA): TGTGCCAGCAGTGCCCATGGGGGAACCTACGAGCAGTACTTC.

The gene calls are TRBV7-2 and TRBJ2-5, with a possible D match to TRBD2 (5 bases). CDR3 length: 14 residues. The V gene lost 5 bases and the J gene lost 5 bases, with 15 bases spanning the gap. CDR1 is SGHTA and CDR2 is FQGNSA in the germline V gene. The CDR3 region has the DNA TGTGCCAGCAGCCCGGGAAGTGTGGAGGAGACCCAGTACTTC. Protein sequence: CASSPGSVEETQYF.